This T cell receptor beta chain was sequenced for a study of blood T cell repertoires in COVID-19. Participants came from about two dozen US areas, aged about 18 to 90 years. Using immunoSEQ multiplex PCR, the repertoire was profiled, and TCRdb retains in-frame clones only, with some absent. The top ten clones hold less than 1.2% of a sample with roughly 340,000 clones, 75% to 90% of them seen once. V trimming: 2 bases; J trimming: 2 bases; junction bases outside the gene matches: 6. CDR1 and CDR2 from the germline V gene are SGHRS and YFSETQ. The CDR3 has 15 residues. Sequenced sample: PBMCs or T cells enriched from blood (not recorded which). The chain uses TRBV5-1 and TRBJ2-5; 7 bases line up with TRBD1. The receptor's source is a young man who had recovered from COVID-19. The CDR3 region is CASSFTGTAQETQYF. CDR3 DNA sequence: TGCGCCAGCAGCTTTACCGGGACAGCGCAAGAGACCCAGTACTTC.